This T cell receptor (beta chain) was obtained from a study of T cells in Graves' hyperthyroidism and ophthalmopathy. The wider study: Peripheral blood was obtained at initial diagnosis, preceding any treatment.

The table lists this clonotype with many counts. What it binds is unknown. General observations from the study: Most expanded thyroid clonotypes above 0.001 also appeared in blood.

Uncontrolled infection, other autoimmune disease, pregnancy or lactation disqualified patients from enrolment. Diagnostic decisions used clinical symptoms, serum thyroxine and TRAb, thyroid ultrasound and orbital computed tomography. Germline values: CDR1 KGHDR, CDR2 SFDVKD. The CDR3 covers 13 residues. Trimming left V 0 bases short and J 5 bases short, with 3 bases between. Template material for amplifying TCR beta CDR3 regions consisted of RNA transcripts. The TCR CDR3 was amplified in a first-round RT-PCR using the HTBI primer set. TCRdb re-analysed the multiplex PCR reads in MiXCR, keeping a single row per CDR3 protein. The sample has over 300,000 distinct CDR3 sequences; about 15% are singletons.

The chain carries TRBV24-1 and TRBJ2-2; no definite D call. The origin of this receptor is a woman between 55 and 75 years old with Graves' hyperthyroidism. The specimen sequenced was blood. The CDR3, as DNA: TGTGCCACCAGTGATTTGCGTACCGGGGAGCTGTTTTTT. Its protein is CATSDLRTGELFF.